These 13 T cell receptor beta chains were sequenced from one sample in a study of a mutant IDH1 vaccine in newly diagnosed glioma. Generated by immunoSEQ multiplex PCR, the TCRdb table keeps only in-frame clones and is missing some. The repertoire holds about 65,000 clones, with roughly 81% as singletons. Noted time point: week 23, last vaccination. Each vaccine dose was 300 ug of mutant IDH1 20-mer peptide, with topical imiquimod. No antigens are known for them. This specimen consisted of PBMCs, obtained from a glioma patient whose treatment included an IDH1 peptide vaccine. These receptors came from a man aged 25 to 45 with glioma.

This clone showed up just once. The V gene is TRBV11-1, the J gene TRBJ1-1; the D is unclear. Germline-derived CDR1 and CDR2 are SGHAT and FQDESV (reference sequence). The CDR3 is made up of 15 amino acids. V gave up 1 base and J gave up 2 bases, with 11 bases separating them. The CDR3 nucleotides are TGTGCCAGCAGCTTAGATGGGCAGCGAAACACTGAAGCTTTCTTT. Its protein product is CASSLDGQRNTEAFF.

This chain links TRBV19 with TRBJ1-1, with unresolved D. The CDR3 runs 13 residues. Trimming left V 1 base short and J 3 bases short, with 6 bases between. Germline V lookup: CDR1 LNHDA, CDR2 SQIVND (reference sequence). The CDR3: CASSIAQYTEAFF. The CDR3 DNA reads TGTGCCAGTAGTATAGCACAGTACACTGAAGCTTTCTTT.

The chain is built from TRBV28 and TRBJ1-1; no definite D call. This CDR3 has 11 residues. Germline V lookup: CDR1 MDHEN, CDR2 SYDVKM. The ends were cut back, 3 bases at V and 11 bases at J, with 10 bases in the middle. The CDR3 region has the DNA TGTGCCAGCAGTTTGTCGAGGGTTGCTTTCTTT. Its translation: CASSLSRVAFF.

The rearrangement links TRBV7-6 to TRBJ1-3; weak D call: TRBD1 (5 bases). The CDR3 has 15 amino acids. Trimming pared 0 bases from V and 3 bases from J, leaving 9 bases between. Germline CDR1 reads SGHVS; CDR2 reads FNYEAQ. CDR3 DNA: TGTGCCAGCAGCTTAGCAGGGGCAGGTGGAAACACCATATATTTT. Protein product: CASSLAGAGGNTIYF.

This clone was counted once. This sequence joins TRBV7-8 and TRBJ1-5; unclear D gene. V was clipped by 1 base and J by 7 bases, with 8 bases between them. The CDR3 has 13 amino acids. Germline values: CDR1 SGHVS, CDR2 FQNEAQ. The CDR3 DNA reads as TGTGCCAGCAGCTTAGGGTCTCGCCAGCCCCAGCATTTT. This gives the protein CASSLGSRQPQHF.

The chain uses TRBV14 and TRBJ2-7, with TRBD1 as a possible D gene (6 bases). Germline lookup yields CDR1 SGHDN and CDR2 FVKESK. V dropped 4 bases and J dropped 2 bases, with 18 bases sitting between them. The CDR3 runs 16 residues. This CDR3 is CASSLTGTTFTYEQYF. The CDR3 bases are TGTGCCAGCAGCCTCACCGGGACAACATTTACCTACGAGCAGTACTTC.

This chain links TRBV9 with TRBJ1-6, with D hard to call. CDR1 and CDR2 (germline): SGDLS, YYNGEE. V dropped 4 bases and J dropped 7 bases, with 18 bases sitting between them. The CDR3 covers 16 residues. CDR3 nucleotide sequence: TGTGCCAGCAGCCCACCCCGACAAGGTTCCAATTCACCCCTCCACTTT. Protein sequence: CASSPPRQGSNSPLHF.

This clone was found once. This chain links TRBV7-2 with TRBJ1-1; D is unclear. The CDR3 has 13 amino acids. Trimming removed 1 base from V and 4 bases from J, with 7 bases in between. CDR1 SGHTA and CDR2 FQGNSA come from the germline V gene. CDR3 protein: CASSLELGTEAFF. CDR3 in DNA: TGTGCCAGCAGCTTAGAACTGGGCACTGAAGCTTTCTTT.

The J gene is TRBJ1-1, the V gene TRBV4-1; maybe TRBD1 (6 bases). Germline assignment: CDR1 MGHRA and CDR2 YSYEKL. CDR3 size: 16 residues. The germline V and J ends were trimmed by 2 bases and 9 bases, with 22 bases remaining between them. CDR3 bases: TGCGCCAGCAGCCAACCCCGACAGGAGCGAACACTGAAAGCTTTCTTT. It is translated as CASSQPRQERTLKAFF.

This clone was counted between two and nine times. This chain joins TRBV7-9 and TRBJ1-5; D is unclear. Germline V CDR1 and CDR2: SEHNR, FQNEAQ (reference sequence). The CDR3 spans 13 residues. V dropped 1 base and J dropped 3 bases, with 4 bases sitting between them. CDR3 region: CASSLGANQPQHF. CDR3 DNA: TGTGCCAGCAGCTTAGGGGCCAATCAGCCCCAGCATTTT.

Worth noting for this clone: Other nucleotide sequences from this sample produce the same CDR3. V usage is TRBV5-6 and J usage is TRBJ1-1; a weak D match, TRBD1 (5 bases). Germline values: CDR1 SGHDT, CDR2 YYEEEE. V dropped 1 base and J dropped 4 bases, with 5 bases sitting between them. This CDR3 is built from 12 residues. This CDR3 is CASSLRGTEAFF. The CDR3 coding sequence is TGTGCCAGCAGCTTGAGGGGCACTGAAGCTTTCTTT.

The chain links TRBV6-5 to TRBJ1-2, with D hard to call. With 11 bases removed from V and 4 bases from J, the gap between germline ends came to 14 bases. This CDR3 region has 12 residues. Germline V gives CDR1 MNHEY, CDR2 SVGAGI. CDR3 in amino acids: CAGWESGYGYTF. CDR3 sequence (DNA): TGTGCCGGATGGGAGTCAGGCTATGGCTACACCTTC.

Only one count was recorded for this clone. The chain combines TRBV27 with TRBJ2-5, with 9 bases aligning to TRBD2. V gave up 5 bases and J gave up 2 bases; unmatched junction bases: 12. Looked up from germline, CDR1 is MNHEY and CDR2 is SMNVEV (reference sequence). The CDR3 has 17 amino acids. CDR3 region: CASSPHFGLARQETQYF. The CDR3 DNA follows: TGTGCCAGCAGTCCGCACTTTGGACTAGCGAGGCAAGAGACCCAGTACTTC.